This T cell receptor (beta chain) stems from a study of control samples from healthy donors and cancer patients. Profiling relied on immunoSEQ multiplex PCR, and the TCRdb table lists in-frame clones only, not all of them. The data hold approximately 84,000 clones, with roughly 91% observed a single time. Material for sequencing was blood. This sequence was found in a man aged 25-45 years in good health.

The CDR3 sequence: CASSFEESSYNEQFF. The CDR3 region has the DNA TGTGCCAGCAGCTTTGAGGAGAGCTCCTACAATGAGCAGTTCTTC. The V gene is TRBV7-3, the J gene TRBJ2-1; D is undetermined. The CDR3 runs to 15 residues. V lost 3 bases, J lost 0 bases, and 9 bases lay in between. The V gene's germline CDR1 is SGHTA and CDR2 FQGTGA.